The 4 T cell receptor beta chains given below trace back to one sample, sequenced in a study of CD8 T cell repertoires and HIV-1 epitope variants. No antigen has been identified for these receptors. Measured with immunoSEQ multiplex PCR; TCRdb has only the in-frame clones, and not every one. The sample shows thousands of clones, roughly 70% of them seen only once. The specimen sequenced was cultured CD8+ T cells derived from PBMCs. The source of these receptors is a male donor with HIV.

Only a few counts were recorded for this clone. The chain couples TRBV29-1 to TRBJ2-1; D is ambiguous. The CDR3 contains 13 residues. V dropped 4 bases and J dropped 1 base, with 8 bases sitting between them. Germline V gene data show CDR1 as SQVTM and CDR2 as ANQGSEA. DNA for the CDR3: TGCAGCGTTGTTCGCCCGTCCTACAATGAGCAGTTCTTC. It specifies CSVVRPSYNEQFF.

This clone came up a few times. CDR3 DNA: TGTGCCAGCAGCTTAGTGGGCGGGGGTGCCTACGAGCAGTACTTC. Translation gives CASSLVGGGAYEQYF. The chain couples TRBV7-9 to TRBJ2-7, with TRBD2 matching over 7 bases. V dropped 1 base and J dropped 2; count of bases not matched to a gene: 5. Germline V lookup: CDR1 SEHNR, CDR2 FQNEAQ (reference sequence). This CDR3 comprises 15 residues.

The chain employs TRBV15 and TRBJ2-5, with 7 bases fitting TRBD1. Trimming took 3 bases from V and 3 from J; bases not matched to a gene: 10. CDR3 length equals 16 residues. CDR1 and CDR2 from the germline V gene are LNHNV and YYDKDF (reference sequence). The chain's CDR3 is CATSSSTGAGEETQYF. As DNA, the CDR3 is TGTGCCACCAGCAGCTCCACAGGGGCTGGAGAAGAGACCCAGTACTTC. Full variable domain (missing parts from reference TRBV15 and TRBJ2-5): DAMVIQNPRYQVTQFGKPVTLSCSQTLNHNVMYWYQQKSSQAPKLLFHYYDKDFNNEADTPDNFQSRRPNTSFCFLDIRSPGLGDTAMYLCATSSSTGAGEETQYFGPGTRLLVL.

The rearrangement uses TRBV28 and TRBJ1-5; TRBD1 matches at 7 bases. Germline CDR1 and CDR2: MDHEN and SYDVKM. The CDR3 consists of 15 residues. The CDR3 DNA reads TGTGCGGTTTCAGGGGGGGTGTCGGGCAATCAGCCCCAGCATTTT. As protein: CAVSGGVSGNQPQHF.